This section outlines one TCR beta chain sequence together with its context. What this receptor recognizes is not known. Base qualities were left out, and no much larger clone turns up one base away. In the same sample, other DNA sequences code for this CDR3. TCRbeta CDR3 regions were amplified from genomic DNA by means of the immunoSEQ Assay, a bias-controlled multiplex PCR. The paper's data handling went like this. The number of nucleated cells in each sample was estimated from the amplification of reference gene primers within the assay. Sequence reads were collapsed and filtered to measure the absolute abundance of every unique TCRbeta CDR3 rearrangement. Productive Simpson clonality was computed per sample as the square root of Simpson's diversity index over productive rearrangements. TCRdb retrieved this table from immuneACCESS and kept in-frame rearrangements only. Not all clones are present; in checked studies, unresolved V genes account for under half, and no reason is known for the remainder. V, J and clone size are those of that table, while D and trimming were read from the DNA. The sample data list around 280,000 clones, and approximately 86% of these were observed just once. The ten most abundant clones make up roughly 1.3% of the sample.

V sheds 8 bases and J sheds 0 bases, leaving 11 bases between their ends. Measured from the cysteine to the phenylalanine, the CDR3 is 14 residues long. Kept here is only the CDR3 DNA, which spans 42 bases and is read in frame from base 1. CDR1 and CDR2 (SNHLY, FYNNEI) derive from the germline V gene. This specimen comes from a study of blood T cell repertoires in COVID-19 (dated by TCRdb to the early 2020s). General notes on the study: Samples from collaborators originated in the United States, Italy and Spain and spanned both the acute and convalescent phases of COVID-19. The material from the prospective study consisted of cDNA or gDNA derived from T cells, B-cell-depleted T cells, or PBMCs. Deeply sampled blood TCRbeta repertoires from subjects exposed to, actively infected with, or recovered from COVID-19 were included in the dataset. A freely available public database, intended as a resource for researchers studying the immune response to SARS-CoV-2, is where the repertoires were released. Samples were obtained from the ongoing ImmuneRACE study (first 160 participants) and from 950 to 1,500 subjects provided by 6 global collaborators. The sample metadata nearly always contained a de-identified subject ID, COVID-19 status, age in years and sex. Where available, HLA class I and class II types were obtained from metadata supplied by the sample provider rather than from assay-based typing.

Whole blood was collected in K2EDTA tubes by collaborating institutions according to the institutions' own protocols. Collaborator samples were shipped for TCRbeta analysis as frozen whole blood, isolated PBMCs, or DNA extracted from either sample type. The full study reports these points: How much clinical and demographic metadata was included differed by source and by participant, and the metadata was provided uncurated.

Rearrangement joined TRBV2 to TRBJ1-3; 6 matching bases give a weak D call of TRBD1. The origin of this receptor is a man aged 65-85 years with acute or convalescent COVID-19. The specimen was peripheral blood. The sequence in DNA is TGTGCCAGCTCACAGGGCAGCTCTGGAAACACCATATATTTT. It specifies CASSQGSSGNTIYF.